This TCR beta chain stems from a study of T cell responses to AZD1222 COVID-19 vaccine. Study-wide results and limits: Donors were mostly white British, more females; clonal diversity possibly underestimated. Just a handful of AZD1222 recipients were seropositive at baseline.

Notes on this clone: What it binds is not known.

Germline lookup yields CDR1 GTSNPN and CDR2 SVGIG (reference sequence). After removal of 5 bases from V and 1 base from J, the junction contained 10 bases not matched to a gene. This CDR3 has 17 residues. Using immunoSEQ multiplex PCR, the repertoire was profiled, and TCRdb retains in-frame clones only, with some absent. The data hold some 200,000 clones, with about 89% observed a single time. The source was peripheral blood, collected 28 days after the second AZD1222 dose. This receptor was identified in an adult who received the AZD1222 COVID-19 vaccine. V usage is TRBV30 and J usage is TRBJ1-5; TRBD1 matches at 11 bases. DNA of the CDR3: TGTGCCTGGGACGTCGGACAGGGGGCGCGAAGCAATCAGCCCCAGCATTTT. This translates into CAWDVGQGARSNQPQHF.